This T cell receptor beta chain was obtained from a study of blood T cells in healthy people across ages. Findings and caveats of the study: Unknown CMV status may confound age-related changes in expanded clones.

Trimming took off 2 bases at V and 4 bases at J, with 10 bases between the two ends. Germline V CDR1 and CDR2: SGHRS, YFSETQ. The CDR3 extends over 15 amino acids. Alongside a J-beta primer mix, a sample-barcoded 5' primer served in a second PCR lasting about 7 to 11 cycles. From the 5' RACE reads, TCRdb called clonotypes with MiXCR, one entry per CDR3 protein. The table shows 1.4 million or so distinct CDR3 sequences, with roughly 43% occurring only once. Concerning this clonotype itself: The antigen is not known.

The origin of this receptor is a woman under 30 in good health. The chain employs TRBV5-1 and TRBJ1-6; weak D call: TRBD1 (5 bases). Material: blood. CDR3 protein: CASSLGEGYNSPLHF. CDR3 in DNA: TGCGCCAGCAGCTTAGGGGAAGGGTATAATTCACCCCTCCACTTT.